The source of this T cell receptor (beta chain) is a study of T cell responses to AZD1222 COVID-19 vaccine. In regard to this clone: Its cognate antigen is unknown.

Clones were read by immunoSEQ multiplex PCR, and TCRdb kept only the in-frame ones, dropping some. The sample gives around 130,000 clones, around 87% of which show up once; 3% is in the top ten. General study points: At study baseline, merely roughly 6 AZD1222 recipients were seropositive. Donors skewed white British and female; clonal diversity was possibly underestimated. Researchers took repertoire samples only after the peak T cell response had come. Reportedly, nearly half the spike-specific TCRs target unmutated variant regions.

V shed 0 bases and J shed 4 bases, with 19 bases lying between them. The CDR3 length is 17 residues. The V gene's germline CDR1 is GTSNPN and CDR2 SVGIG (reference sequence). The receptor was isolated from an adult who received the AZD1222 COVID-19 vaccine. The chain couples TRBV30 to TRBJ1-5; D is possibly TRBD1 (6 bases). Sequenced here: peripheral blood, sampled 28 days after the second AZD1222 dose. The DNA for the CDR3 is TGTGCCTGGAGTGTTGAGACAGGCTCGTATGGAAATCAGCCCCAGCATTTT. It is translated as CAWSVETGSYGNQPQHF.